One sample yielded the 29 T cell receptor beta chains listed below, sequenced in a study of blood T cell repertoires in COVID-19. Only in-frame clones appear in the TCRdb table, and some are missing; sequencing was by immunoSEQ multiplex PCR. The data contain 75,000 to 90,000 clones, about 85% of them singletons. Material for sequencing was peripheral blood. All receptors derive from an elderly man with active or convalescent COVID-19.

The chain recombines TRBV5-6 with TRBJ2-3; D gene uncertain. The ends were cut back, 1 base at V and 5 bases at J, with 5 bases in the middle. CDR3 length equals 12 residues. Per the germline V gene, CDR1 is SGHDT and CDR2 is YYEEEE. The CDR3 loop reads CASSLFGDTQYF. CDR3 nucleotides: TGTGCCAGCAGCTTGTTCGGAGATACGCAGTATTTT. Using reference TRBV5-6 and TRBJ2-3 for the parts outside the CDR3, the full variable domain is DAGVTQSPTHLIKTRGQQVTLRCSPKSGHDTVSWYQQALGQGPQFIFQYYEEEERQRGNFPDRFSGHQFPNYSSELNVNALLLGDSALYLCASSLFGDTQYFGPGTRLTVL.

CDR3 sequence: CASTGTGTEKLFF. CDR3 sequence (DNA): TGTGCCAGTACCGGGACAGGGACCGAAAAACTGTTTTTT. The rearrangement uses TRBV19 and TRBJ1-4; TRBD1 aligns across 9 bases. CDR1 is LNHDA, CDR2 SQIVND, per germline (reference sequence). This CDR3 spans 13 amino acids. J was trimmed by 8 bases and V by 7 bases; bases with no gene match: 5.

The table lists this clone with a count of one. The CDR3 sequence is CASSPGGSYEQYV. The CDR3 bases are TGTGCCAGCAGCCCCGGGGGGTCCTACGAGCAGTACGTC. This chain uses TRBV7-2 with TRBJ2-7; 7 bases are shared with TRBD2. V was clipped by 5 bases and J by 1 base; unmatched bases: 2. CDR1 is SGHTA, CDR2 FQGNSA, per germline. CDR3 size: 13 residues.

The chain links TRBV25-1 to TRBJ2-5; a possible D gene is TRBD2 (5 bases). V lost 4 bases and J 2 bases, leaving 14 bases between the germline ends. Germline assignment: CDR1 MGHDK and CDR2 SYGVNS. This CDR3 has 15 residues. CDR3 residues: CASSALTGKQETQYF. CDR3 bases: TGTGCCAGCAGTGCCCTAACCGGGAAACAAGAGACCCAGTACTTC.

The CDR3, as DNA: TGTGCCATCAGTGAGCCCGGGACAGCCCGGAACACCATATATTTT. It codes for CAISEPGTARNTIYF. The chain recombines TRBV10-3 with TRBJ1-3, with 7 bases fitting TRBD1. Per the germline V gene, CDR1 is ENHRY and CDR2 is SYGVKD. After removal of 2 bases from V and 7 bases from J, the junction contained 8 bases not matched to a gene. The CDR3 totals 15 residues.

The J gene is TRBJ2-5, the V gene TRBV24-1; TRBD1 matches at 8 bases. The CDR3 runs 20 residues. The germline V gene encodes CDR1 KGHDR and CDR2 SFDVKD. V was pared by 3 bases and J by 0 bases, with 17 bases of the junction left unmatched. CDR3 nucleotides: TGTGCCACCAGTGATCCCCTTTCCTCTTGGGACAGGCCCTACCAAGAGACCCAGTACTTC. It codes for CATSDPLSSWDRPYQETQYF.

This chain joins TRBV24-1 and TRBJ1-2; D is undetermined. The germline CDR1 and CDR2 sequences are KGHDR and SFDVKD. The length of the CDR3 is 16 residues. The V and J ends lost 3 bases and 4 bases respectively, with 17 bases between them. The CDR3 region has the DNA TGTGCCACCAGTGATACGTACAGTGACACCCGCTATGGCTACACCTTC. Its protein product is CATSDTYSDTRYGYTF.

The genes are TRBV24-1 and TRBJ1-1; 10 bases map to TRBD1. The trim removed 4 bases at V and 7 bases at J, leaving 2 bases unmatched. This CDR3 has 13 amino acids. Germline V gene sequence: CDR1 KGHDR, CDR2 SFDVKD. The CDR3 region is CATSDWTGGEAFF. The CDR3, as DNA: TGTGCCACCAGTGACTGGACAGGGGGTGAAGCTTTCTTT.

The chain has TRBV28 and TRBJ1-2; TRBD1 is a possible D gene (6 bases). Deletions cut 2 bases from V and 9 bases from J, with 13 bases between. The CDR3 spans 13 residues. In germline, CDR1 is MDHEN, CDR2 SYDVKM. The CDR3 DNA is TGTGCCAGCAGTTTAGACTCAGGGGTCAGCTACACCTTC. It is translated as CASSLDSGVSYTF.

In DNA form, the CDR3 reads TGCGCCAGCAGCAAGACTAGCGGGGGGGCCGGAGGTGAGCAGTTCTTC. Translated, it gives CASSKTSGGAGGEQFF. This chain links TRBV5-1 with TRBJ2-1, with 14 positions matching TRBD2. V shed 4 bases, J shed 9 bases, and the junction held 9 bases outside the gene matches. The CDR3 totals 16 residues. Germline CDR1 and CDR2: SGHRS and YFSETQ.

The rearrangement joins TRBV7-2 to TRBJ1-2; 11 bases match TRBD1. V lost 5 bases to trimming and J lost 6 bases; unmatched junction nucleotides: 5. Germline values: CDR1 SGHTA, CDR2 FQGNSA. This CDR3 has 14 amino acids. The CDR3 sequence: CASSVGQGVDGYTF. The CDR3 coding sequence is TGTGCCAGCAGCGTGGGACAGGGGGTAGATGGCTACACCTTC.

This chain connects TRBV2 to TRBJ1-4; D gene ambiguous. Looked up from germline, CDR1 is SNHLY and CDR2 is FYNNEI. The CDR3 loop spans 15 amino acids. The germline V and J ends were trimmed by 2 bases and 4 bases, with 11 bases remaining between them. CDR3 bases: TGTGCCAGCAGTGAAAGCGGGCGGAGTAATGAAAAACTGTTTTTT. This encodes CASSESGRSNEKLFF.

The J gene is TRBJ2-7, the V gene TRBV25-1; D remains unclear. This CDR3 comprises 14 residues. Germline V gene sequence: CDR1 MGHDK, CDR2 SYGVNS. The V end was cut by 1 base, the J end by 6 bases, with 13 bases between. The CDR3 DNA reads as TGTGCCAGCAGTGAATGGCCCCACGCCTGCGAGCAGTACGTC. Protein: CASSEWPHACEQYV.

This chain links TRBV29-1 with TRBJ2-5; D not resolved. CDR1 and CDR2 (germline): SQVTM, ANQGSEA. V was clipped by 6 bases and J by 8 bases, with 10 bases between them. This CDR3 is 10 amino acids long. The CDR3 loop is CSVGGQTQYF. The CDR3 coding sequence is TGCAGCGTGGGTGGGCAAACCCAGTACTTC.

In DNA form, the CDR3 reads TGCGCCAGCAAGGGGGGGAGCCGCACCGGGGAGCTGTTTTTT. Residues: CASKGGSRTGELFF. The V and J genes are TRBV5-1 and TRBJ2-2, with a possible D match to TRBD2 (7 bases). The CDR3 is made up of 14 amino acids. Germline CDR1 reads SGHRS; CDR2 reads YFSETQ. The V end was cut by 6 bases, the J end by 4 bases, with 13 bases between.

The gene calls are TRBV6-2 or TRBV6-3 and TRBJ2-3; tentative D call: TRBD1 (5 bases). With 2 bases removed from V and 2 bases from J, the gap between germline ends came to 11 bases. CDR1 is MNHEY and CDR2 is SVGEGT in the germline V gene. This CDR3 spans 15 amino acids. The CDR3 here is CASSYPDRFTDTQYF. The CDR3, as DNA: TGTGCCAGCAGTTACCCCGACAGATTCACAGATACGCAGTATTTT.

The chain joins TRBV7-3 to TRBJ2-7; TRBD2 agrees at 11 bases. Germline loops: CDR1 SGHTA, CDR2 FQGTGA. Unmatched junction bases numbered 1, after V lost 2 bases and J lost 7 bases. The CDR3 has 13 residues. The CDR3 is CASSLVAGGEQYV. As DNA, the CDR3 is TGTGCCAGCAGCTTAGTAGCGGGAGGGGAGCAGTACGTC.

The chain couples TRBV6-5 to TRBJ2-3; D perhaps matches TRBD2 (5 bases). Germline values: CDR1 MNHEY, CDR2 SVGAGI. This CDR3 has 13 amino acids. Between the trimmed V and J ends, which lost 5 bases and 6 bases, there was a span of 12 bases. CDR3 bases: TGTGCCAGCAGTCTACAAACGGGGGATACGCAGTATTTT. It codes for CASSLQTGDTQYF.

The chain joins TRBV5-4 to TRBJ1-4; TRBD1 agrees at 7 bases. From germline, CDR1 is SGHNT and CDR2 YYREEE (reference sequence). CDR3 size: 14 residues. After removal of 4 bases from V and 5 bases from J, the junction contained 5 bases not matched to a gene. The CDR3 spells CASSTDRLNEKLFF. CDR3 DNA sequence: TGTGCCAGCAGCACGGACAGGTTAAATGAAAAACTGTTTTTT.

This sequence joins TRBV9 and TRBJ2-1; weak D call: TRBD2 (5 bases). Looked up from germline, CDR1 is SGDLS and CDR2 is YYNGEE. The CDR3 runs to 15 residues. Trimming removed 2 bases from V and 2 bases from J, with 11 bases in between. In DNA form, the CDR3 reads TGTGCCAGCAGCGTTTCAGGAGGACCCTACAATGAGCAGTTCTTC. Translating gives CASSVSGGPYNEQFF.

The chain recombines TRBV6-5 with TRBJ2-7; weak D call: TRBD2 (6 bases). Germline V gives CDR1 MNHEY, CDR2 SVGAGI. V gave up 6 bases and J gave up 2 bases, with 17 bases separating them. This CDR3 region has 15 residues. CDR3 DNA sequence: TGTGCCAGCAGCGGGGGACCAACCCAGACCTACGAGCAGTACGTC. It codes for CASSGGPTQTYEQYV.

This rearrangement joins TRBV6-6 to TRBJ2-3; no reliable D call. The germline V gene encodes CDR1 MNHNY and CDR2 SVGAGI (reference sequence). Trimming took off 2 bases at V and 5 bases at J, with 5 bases between the two ends. This CDR3 is built from 12 residues. This chain's CDR3 is CASSYEVDTQYF. CDR3 sequence (DNA): TGTGCCAGCAGTTACGAGGTAGATACGCAGTATTTT.

The V call is TRBV15, the J call TRBJ2-3; 15 bases are a match to TRBD2. The CDR3 is 18 amino acids. V was clipped by 3 bases and J by 4 bases; unmatched bases: 8. Germline CDR1 reads LNHNV; CDR2 reads YYDKDF (reference sequence). The CDR3 DNA sequence: TGTGCCACCAGCAGCGATTTAGGACTAGCGGGGGGGGCAGATACGCAGTATTTT. Translating gives CATSSDLGLAGGADTQYF.

This clone has a handful of counts. The chain employs TRBV5-1 and TRBJ1-4; 9 bases match TRBD1. The CDR3 contains 15 residues. V lost 4 bases to trimming and J lost 7 bases; unmatched junction nucleotides: 8. Germline V CDR1 and CDR2: SGHRS, YFSETQ. The CDR3 region is CASSESQGASEKLFF. DNA of the CDR3: TGCGCCAGCAGCGAATCACAGGGGGCTTCTGAAAAACTGTTTTTT.

This clone was recorded only once. The V gene is TRBV14, the J gene TRBJ2-7, with 8 bases fitting TRBD1. Germline CDR1 is SGHDN and CDR2 is FVKESK. J lost 3 bases, V lost 2 bases, and 15 bases had no gene match. The CDR3 contains 18 residues. Written as DNA, the CDR3 is TGTGCCAGCAGCCAACCGGCAGGGGGCAGCTCCTTTAACTACGAGCAGTACGTC. It codes for CASSQPAGGSSFNYEQYV.

The chain employs TRBV13 and TRBJ2-2, with 11 nucleotides matching TRBD1. There are 18 residues in the CDR3. V gave up 2 bases and J gave up 6 bases; unmatched junction bases: 11. CDR1 is PRHDT, CDR2 FYEKMQ, per germline (reference sequence). For the CDR3, the DNA is TGTGCCAGCAGCTTATCCACCCGGGACAGGGGGTATGCCGGGGAGCTGTTTTTT. Translation: CASSLSTRDRGYAGELFF.

This chain connects TRBV11-3 to TRBJ2-3, with 13 bases identical to TRBD2. The CDR3 runs to 16 residues. The junction had 4 bases not matched to a gene; V was cut back by 5 bases and J by 2 bases. From germline, CDR1 is SGHNT and CDR2 YENEEA. In DNA, the CDR3 is TGTGCCAGCAGCCCGGGACTAGCGGGGATCACAGATACGCAGTATTTT. Protein sequence: CASSPGLAGITDTQYF.

This chain joins TRBV18 and TRBJ2-3, with D perhaps matching TRBD2 (6 bases). The V and J ends lost 3 bases and 2 bases respectively, with 15 bases between them. There are 16 residues in the CDR3. The germline V gene has CDR1 KGHSH and CDR2 LQKENI. The CDR3 spells CASSPAGRSYTDTQYF. CDR3 bases: TGTGCCAGCTCACCGGCGGGGCGATCTTACACAGATACGCAGTATTTT.

The rearrangement joins TRBV14 to TRBJ2-2; 8 bases align to TRBD1. The germline CDR1 and CDR2 sequences are SGHDN and FVKESK. This CDR3 contains 15 residues. V gave up 6 bases and J gave up 5 bases; unmatched junction bases: 8. CDR3 sequence reads: CASSQQGGVTGELFF. CDR3 in DNA: TGTGCCAGCAGTCAACAGGGGGGAGTTACCGGGGAGCTGTTTTTT.